This is a list of T cell receptor beta chains from one sample in a study of T-cell reconstitution after alpha-beta-depleted transplantation in children. TCRdb called the PCR reads again in MiXCR, with one record for every CDR3 protein. The sample comprises fewer than 700,000 distinct CDR3 sequences, roughly 13% of which are singletons, and about 2.2% rests with the top ten. Sequenced material: PBMCs, mostly from graft donor cells, taken 360 days after TCRalphabeta/CD19-depleted stem cell transplant. The receptors stem from a male patient younger than 18 who had a stem cell transplant for acute myeloid leukemia, so the T cells may come from the graft donor. Both conserved end residues are part of each CDR3. A D gene is named only where the DNA matches it firmly. Size is omitted from some rows. Given values are once, few, many or a class for expanded clones.

J,D,V,size,CDR3,DNA
TRBJ2-3,TRBD2,TRBV2,many,CARSGTSGPDTQYF,TGTGCCAGATCCGGGACTAGCGGTCCAGATACGCAGTATTTT
TRBJ1-2,-,TRBV28,few,CASSLWRVWGPDGYTF,TGTGCCAGCAGTTTATGGAGGGTGTGGGGACCGGATGGCTACACCTTC
TRBJ2-3,TRBD1,TRBV6-4,few,CASSASDRSTDTQYF,TGTGCCAGCAGTGCCTCGGACAGGAGCACAGATACGCAGTATTTT
TRBJ2-1,TRBD2,TRBV28,few,CASSLITGGQFF,TGTGCCAGCAGTTTAATCACGGGGGGGCAGTTCTTC
TRBJ1-1,-,TRBV20-1,many,CSARPLSASMNTEAFF,TGCAGTGCTAGACCACTTTCGGCAAGCATGAACACTGAAGCTTTCTTT
TRBJ2-5,-,TRBV4-3,few,CASSQGLSSGPFQETQYF,TGCGCCAGCAGCCAAGGGCTGAGTAGCGGACCGTTCCAAGAGACCCAGTACTTC
TRBJ2-7,-,TRBV6-2/TRBV6-3,few,CASSRPGLVSSYEQYF,TGTGCCAGCAGTCGACCGGGACTCGTAAGCTCCTACGAGCAGTACTTC
TRBJ1-1,-,TRBV12-3/TRBV12-4,few,CASSDDSHDTAEAFF,TGTGCCAGCAGTGACGACAGCCATGATACCGCTGAAGCTTTCTTT
TRBJ2-2,-,TRBV6-2/TRBV6-3,few,CASSPPKEGALTGELFF,TGTGCCAGCAGCCCCCCAAAGGAGGGGGCCCTAACCGGGGAGCTGTTTTTT
TRBJ1-1,TRBD1,TRBV6-2/TRBV6-3,-,CASSYGTGGNTEAFF,TGTGCCAGCAGTTATGGAACAGGGGGCAACACTGAAGCTTTCTTT
TRBJ2-7,TRBD1,TRBV9,-,CASSVGQGTYEQYF,TGTGCCAGCAGCGTGGGACAGGGGACCTACGAGCAGTACTTC
TRBJ2-7,TRBD2,TRBV7-9,-,CASSQTSSGTHEQYF,TGTGCCAGCAGCCAGACGTCTAGCGGGACCCACGAGCAGTACTTC
TRBJ2-7,-,TRBV20-1,-,CSARVGVRGSYEQYF,TGCAGTGCTAGAGTCGGAGTCCGGGGCTCCTACGAGCAGTACTTC
TRBJ1-1,-,TRBV12-3/TRBV12-4,few,CASSLALRNTEAFF,TGTGCCAGCAGTTTAGCGTTAAGGAACACTGAAGCTTTCTTT
TRBJ1-6,-,TRBV3-1,-,CASSQSANNSPLHF,TGTGCCAGCAGCCAGTCAGCCAATAATTCACCCCTCCACTTT
TRBJ2-7,TRBD2,TRBV7-6,-,CASSSQLATREQYF,TGTGCCAGCAGCTCCCAACTAGCGACGAGGGAGCAGTACTTC
TRBJ1-1,TRBD1,TRBV28,few,CASSDLRTGRNTEAFF,TGTGCCAGCAGCGATCTACGGACAGGGAGGAACACTGAAGCTTTCTTT
TRBJ2-2,-,TRBV9,many,CASSVEGTYTGELFF,TGTGCCAGCAGCGTAGAAGGCACCTACACCGGGGAGCTGTTTTTT
TRBJ2-1,-,TRBV4-3,few,CASSQARSPRNEQFF,TGCGCCAGCAGCCAAGCGAGGTCCCCGCGGAATGAGCAGTTCTTC
TRBJ2-5,-,TRBV10-3,many,CAISGHQDIQETQYF,TGTGCCATCAGTGGGCACCAAGATATTCAAGAGACCCAGTACTTC
TRBJ2-1,TRBD2,TRBV7-3,few,CASSLIPASGIWVEQFF,TGTGCCAGCAGCTTAATCCCGGCTAGCGGGATTTGGGTTGAGCAGTTCTTC
TRBJ2-7,TRBD1,TRBV3-1,-,CASSRQGASSYEQYF,TGTGCCAGCAGCAGACAGGGGGCCAGCTCCTACGAGCAGTACTTC
TRBJ2-2,-,TRBV7-3,few,CASSLIPGVNTGELFF,TGTGCCAGCAGCTTAATCCCAGGGGTGAACACCGGGGAGCTGTTTTTT
TRBJ1-1,TRBD1,TRBV14,many,CASSLVPGQVGTEAFF,TGTGCCAGCAGCCTAGTCCCGGGACAGGTGGGGACTGAAGCTTTCTTT
TRBJ2-1,-,TRBV4-1,few,CASSLRGQGSYSYNEQFF,TGCGCCAGCAGCCTGCGAGGCCAGGGGTCCTACTCCTACAATGAGCAGTTCTTC
TRBJ2-1,-,TRBV12-3/TRBV12-4,-,CASRGQDPFGQFF,TGTGCCAGCAGGGGCCAGGACCCCTTTGGGCAGTTCTTC
TRBJ2-2,-,TRBV7-2,-,CASSFGAITGELFF,TGTGCCAGCAGCTTCGGAGCTATTACCGGGGAGCTGTTTTTT
TRBJ2-7,-,TRBV20-1,-,CSARGPTYEQYF,TGCAGTGCTAGAGGACCGACCTACGAGCAGTACTTC
TRBJ2-7,TRBD1,TRBV5-1,few,CASTRGTGGNEQYF,TGCGCCAGCACCCGCGGGACAGGGGGCAACGAGCAGTACTTC
TRBJ2-7,-,TRBV9,many,CASSVGPPTYEQYF,TGTGCCAGCAGCGTAGGTCCGCCAACCTACGAGCAGTACTTC
TRBJ2-7,-,TRBV5-6,-,CASSPVHPPSYEQYF,TGTGCCAGCAGTCCCGTGCATCCTCCCTCCTACGAGCAGTACTTC
TRBJ2-5,TRBD1,TRBV6-1,many,CASSSVPGQGGETQYF,TGTGCCAGCAGCTCCGTCCCGGGACAGGGAGGAGAGACCCAGTACTTC
TRBJ1-3,TRBD1,TRBV15,few,CATSRRDRGSGNTIYF,TGTGCCACCAGCCGAAGGGACAGGGGGTCTGGAAACACCATATATTTT
TRBJ2-1,-,TRBV28,-,CASSPHPTVSQFF,TGTGCCAGCAGCCCACACCCTACAGTGTCACAGTTCTTC
TRBJ2-7,TRBD1,TRBV20-1,few,CSALRDRYFEQYF,TGCAGTGCTCTCCGGGACAGGTACTTTGAGCAGTACTTC
TRBJ2-5,-,TRBV10-3,few,CAIRVGVQETQYF,TGTGCCATCCGGGTAGGGGTTCAGGAGACCCAGTACTTC
TRBJ2-7,TRBD2,TRBV7-8,few,CASSFDLAGSRGQYF,TGTGCCAGCAGCTTTGATCTAGCGGGATCCCGAGGGCAGTACTTC
TRBJ2-4,TRBD2,TRBV7-2,-,CASSWASGDPKNIQYF,TGTGCCAGCAGCTGGGCTAGCGGAGACCCCAAAAACATTCAGTACTTC
TRBJ1-6,TRBD1,TRBV12-3/TRBV12-4,-,CASSPNLRGALHF,TGTGCCAGCAGCCCGAATCTCAGGGGGGCCCTCCACTTT
TRBJ2-1,TRBD2,TRBV20-1,few,CSARSLAGASFF,TGCAGTGCTAGGTCCCTAGCGGGAGCCTCTTTCTTC
TRBJ2-5,TRBD2,TRBV9,many,CASSRLAGGETQYF,TGTGCCAGCAGTCGACTAGCGGGGGGAGAGACCCAGTACTTC
TRBJ2-7,TRBD1,TRBV25-1,many,CASRTGQLSYEQYF,TGTGCCAGCAGAACGGGACAGCTCTCCTACGAGCAGTACTTC